These 24 T cell receptor beta chains were sequenced from one sample in a study of cytomegalovirus exposure and HLA in healthy donors. The PCR contained 60 Vbeta and 13 Jbeta primers. Assay used: immunoSEQ multiplex PCR; TCRdb lists only in-frame clones, some missing. This repertoire shows about 160,000 clones, more than 75% found once; its top ten account for around 1.5%. Specimen: PBMCs. These receptors were collected from a girl aged 10 to 17 in good health and CMV-seropositive.

This chain joins TRBV7-2 and TRBJ2-1, with D possibly matching TRBD2 (5 bases). The V and J ends lost 9 bases and 3 bases respectively, with 15 bases between them. CDR3 length: 14 residues. From germline, CDR1 is SGHTA and CDR2 FQGNSA. The CDR3 sequence: CASRPDGNYNEQFF. The CDR3 DNA reads TGTGCCAGTCGCCCGGACGGGAACTACAATGAGCAGTTCTTC.

This chain joins TRBV30 and TRBJ1-5; a weak D match, TRBD1 (6 bases). V lost 3 bases and J 4 bases, leaving 10 bases between the germline ends. Germline CDR1 reads GTSNPN; CDR2 reads SVGIG (reference sequence). This CDR3 comprises 13 residues. In DNA, the CDR3 is TGTGCCTGGAGGGACAGCCCGAATCAGCCCCAGCATTTT. Its protein product is CAWRDSPNQPQHF. Variable domain in full (rest from reference TRBV30 and TRBJ1-5): SQTIHQWPATLVQPVGSPLSLECTVEGTSNPNLYWYRQAAGRGLQLLFYSVGIGQISSEVPQNLSASRPQDRQFILSSKKLLLSDSGFYLCAWRDSPNQPQHFGDGTRLSIL.

This clone was detected a few times. This sequence joins TRBV9 and TRBJ2-3; 15 bases align to TRBD2. Trimming cost V 0 bases and J 6 bases; bases outside gene matches: 8. The CDR3 contains 18 residues. CDR1 and CDR2 (germline): SGDLS, YYNGEE. The CDR3 nucleotides read TGTGCCAGCAGCGTAGTGTCCGGACTAGCGGGGGGGGCGGATACGCAGTATTTT. Protein sequence: CASSVVSGLAGGADTQYF.

This clone occurred a few times. The chain has TRBV5-5 and TRBJ2-7, with 10 bases fitting TRBD2. Germline V gene data show CDR1 as SGHKS and CDR2 as YYEKEE (reference sequence). This CDR3 contains 15 residues. After removal of 2 bases from V and 6 bases from J, the junction contained 8 bases not matched to a gene. The CDR3 here is CASSFISGLAVEQYF. The CDR3, as DNA: TGTGCCAGCAGCTTCATCTCTGGACTAGCGGTCGAGCAGTACTTC.

This chain uses TRBV5-5 with TRBJ2-1, with 7 bases aligning to TRBD1. With 4 bases clipped from V and 6 bases from J, the junction kept 7 bases outside the gene matches. Germline V gene data show CDR1 as SGHKS and CDR2 as YYEKEE (reference sequence). This CDR3 contains 14 residues. CDR3 residues: CASSLRDSSNEQFF. The CDR3 bases are TGTGCCAGCAGCCTCCGGGACAGTTCCAATGAGCAGTTCTTC. Supplemented by reference TRBV5-5 and TRBJ2-1, the full variable domain reads DAGVTQSPTHLIKTRGQQVTLRCSPISGHKSVSWYQQVLGQGPQFIFQYYEKEERGRGNFPDRFSARQFPNYSSELNVNALLLGDSALYLCASSLRDSSNEQFFGPGTRLTVL.

V is TRBV9 and J is TRBJ2-3, with D perhaps matching TRBD2 (5 bases). Germline V CDR1 and CDR2: SGDLS, YYNGEE. CDR3 size: 15 residues. Trimming removed 0 bases from V and 0 bases from J, with 8 bases in between. The CDR3 nucleotides are TGTGCCAGCAGCGTAGCTGGCGGGAGCACAGATACGCAGTATTTT. This codes for CASSVAGGSTDTQYF.

The chain employs TRBV29-1 and TRBJ2-3; 10 bases agree with TRBD2. CDR3 size: 18 residues. V lost 0 bases, J lost 0 bases, and 9 bases stayed unmatched. Germline CDR1 and CDR2: SQVTM and ANQGSEA. The CDR3 loop reads CSVEDPTEREGSTDTQYF. As DNA, the CDR3 is TGCAGCGTTGAAGATCCTACAGAGCGGGAGGGGAGCACAGATACGCAGTATTTT.

The chain is built from TRBV25-1 and TRBJ2-7; D is unresolved. The CDR3 is 14 residues long. From germline, CDR1 is MGHDK and CDR2 SYGVNS. Between the trimmed V and J ends, which lost 3 bases and 2 bases, there was a span of 11 bases. CDR3 loop: CASSDSEIPYEQYF. DNA for the CDR3: TGTGCCAGCAGTGACTCCGAGATACCCTACGAGCAGTACTTC.

The rearrangement links TRBV12-5 to TRBJ2-1, with 8 bases lining up with TRBD2. The CDR3 is 15 residues long. The V gene end was trimmed by 1 base and the J gene end by 10 bases; junction bases not matched to a gene: 9. The germline V gene has CDR1 LGHNT and CDR2 FRNRAP. This chain's CDR3 is CASGLGLAGPGEQFF. The CDR3 region has the DNA TGTGCTAGTGGTTTGGGCCTAGCGGGCCCGGGAGAGCAGTTCTTC.

V is TRBV4-1 and J is TRBJ2-1; 12 nucleotides align to TRBD1. Trimming at V came to 3 bases and at J to 6 bases, leaving 3 bases not matched to a gene. The germline V gene has CDR1 MGHRA and CDR2 YSYEKL. The CDR3 contains 15 residues. This chain's CDR3 is CASSHPGQGANEQFF. CDR3 DNA: TGCGCCAGCAGCCACCCGGGACAGGGGGCCAATGAGCAGTTCTTC.

The J gene is TRBJ1-3, the V gene TRBV6-6, with D possibly matching TRBD1 (6 bases). The CDR3 sequence is 14 residues long. V gave up 7 bases and J gave up 4 bases, with 14 bases separating them. The germline gives CDR1 MNHNY, CDR2 SVGAGI (reference sequence). This chain's CDR3 is CASTHRAAGNTIYF. As DNA, the CDR3 is TGTGCCAGCACTCACAGGGCGGCGGGAAACACCATATATTTT.

The sample holds one count of this clone. This rearrangement joins TRBV2 to TRBJ1-5; maybe TRBD1 (6 bases). CDR3 length equals 16 residues. The germline V and J ends were trimmed by 0 bases and 2 bases, with 11 bases remaining between them. CDR1 SNHLY and CDR2 FYNNEI come from the germline V gene. The CDR3 DNA reads TGTGCCAGCAGTGAAGCGGTTGGACAGCGCAATCAGCCCCAGCATTTT. It codes for CASSEAVGQRNQPQHF. Drawing the rest from reference TRBV2 and TRBJ1-5, the complete variable domain is EPEVTQTPSHQVTQMGQEVILRCVPISNHLYFYWYRQILGQKVEFLVSFYNNEISEKSEIFDDQFSVERPDGSNFTLKIRSTKLEDSAMYFCASSEAVGQRNQPQHFGDGTRLSIL.

This sequence joins TRBV5-4 and TRBJ2-7; 10 nucleotides agree with TRBD1. This CDR3 has 16 amino acids. Trimming at V came to 4 bases and at J to 0 bases, leaving 7 bases not matched to a gene. CDR1 is SGHNT and CDR2 is YYREEE in the germline V gene (reference sequence). CDR3 sequence (DNA): TGTGCCAGCAGCGCGACAGGGGGCGCAAGCTCCTACGAGCAGTACTTC. Its translation is CASSATGGASSYEQYF.

CDR3 loop: CASSDFHADSFGYTF. CDR3 in DNA: TGTGCCAGCAGTGATTTTCATGCGGACAGCTTTGGCTACACCTTC. The chain couples TRBV6-1 to TRBJ1-2; possible D gene TRBD1, 6 bases. V lost 3 bases and J 7 bases, leaving 18 bases between the germline ends. The CDR3 consists of 15 residues. Germline V CDR1 and CDR2: MNHNS, SASEGT.

V gene TRBV2 combines with J gene TRBJ1-1, with 9 nucleotides matching TRBD1. The CDR3 extends over 14 amino acids. CDR1 and CDR2 (germline): SNHLY, FYNNEI. V lost 6 bases to trimming and J lost 4 bases; unmatched junction nucleotides: 6. The CDR3 spells CASRLVQGATEAFF. DNA of the CDR3: TGTGCCAGCAGACTTGTACAGGGGGCCACTGAAGCTTTCTTT.

V and J are TRBV29-1 and TRBJ1-1; the match to TRBD1 covers 11 bases. Germline-derived CDR1 and CDR2 are SQVTM and ANQGSEA. The CDR3 is 14 amino acids. CDR3: CRGTGQGAPTEAFF. The CDR3 DNA follows: TGCAGGGGGACCGGACAGGGGGCGCCCACTGAAGCTTTCTTT. Filled out from reference TRBV29-1 and TRBJ1-1, the complete variable domain reads SAVISQKPSRDICQRGTSLTIQCQVDSQVTMMFWYRQQPGQSLTLIATANQGSEATYESGFVIDKFPISRPNLTFSTLTVSNMSPEDSSIYLCRGTGQGAPTEAFFGQGTRLTVV.

This chain connects TRBV5-5 to TRBJ2-7; maybe TRBD1 (6 bases). The V gene's germline CDR1 is SGHKS and CDR2 YYEKEE (reference sequence). CDR3 length: 14 residues. The ends were cut back, 3 bases at V and 3 bases at J, with 13 bases in the middle. In nucleotides, the CDR3 is TGTGCCAGCAGCTCTCGACAGGTGGTCTACGAGCAGTACTTC. This codes for CASSSRQVVYEQYF.

The chain is built from TRBV6-6 and TRBJ2-7, with a weak D call TRBD1 (6 bases). There are 13 residues in the CDR3. V shed 4 bases and J shed 7 bases, with 14 bases lying between them. From germline, CDR1 is MNHNY and CDR2 SVGAGI (reference sequence). CDR3 in amino acids: CASSSTGTGEQYF. Here the CDR3 DNA reads TGTGCCAGCAGTTCGACAGGAACGGGTGAGCAGTACTTC.

The CDR3 DNA sequence: TGTGCCAGCAGTGAAACCTCAGGGGGAGACTACTATGGCTACACCTTC. This translates into CASSETSGGDYYGYTF. This chain uses TRBV6-4 with TRBJ1-2; 7 bases match TRBD1. The CDR3 covers 16 residues. The germline V gene has CDR1 MRHNA and CDR2 SNTAGT. V lost 3 bases, J lost 3 bases, and 10 bases stayed unmatched.

This chain uses TRBV5-1 with TRBJ2-5, with D maybe TRBD2 (5 bases). V shed 2 bases and J shed 1 base, with 9 bases lying between them. This CDR3 region has 14 residues. Germline V gene lookup returns CDR1 SGHRS and CDR2 YFSETQ. The DNA of the CDR3 is TGCGCCAGCAGCTTCGGGGTGATCCAAGAGACCCAGTACTTC. It specifies CASSFGVIQETQYF.

This chain links TRBV13 with TRBJ2-7, with TRBD2 matching over 8 bases. Per the germline V gene, CDR1 is PRHDT and CDR2 is FYEKMQ (reference sequence). The CDR3 contains 17 residues. J lost 4 bases, V lost 5 bases, and 16 bases had no gene match. The CDR3 spells CASSLAGKREFRYEQYF. For the CDR3, the DNA is TGTGCCAGCAGCCTCGCAGGAAAGCGGGAGTTCAGGTACGAGCAGTACTTC.

The chain recombines TRBV28 with TRBJ2-1; 7 bases are a match to TRBD2. CDR1 and CDR2 (germline): MDHEN, SYDVKM. With 2 bases clipped from V and 5 bases from J, the junction kept 6 bases outside the gene matches. The CDR3 is 15 amino acids. The CDR3 reads CASSLIKSGNNEQFF. DNA of the CDR3: TGTGCCAGCAGTTTAATTAAAAGCGGGAACAATGAGCAGTTCTTC. Together with reference TRBV28 and TRBJ2-1, the CDR3 gives the full variable domain: DVKVTQSSRYLVKRTGEKVFLECVQDMDHENMFWYRQDPGLGLRLIYFSYDVKMKEKGDIPEGYSVSREKKERFSLILESASTNQTSMYLCASSLIKSGNNEQFFGPGTRLTVL.

This clone was observed once. This rearrangement joins TRBV28 to TRBJ1-6; TRBD1 is a possible D gene (5 bases). Germline-derived CDR1 and CDR2 are MDHEN and SYDVKM. Trimming pared 6 bases from V and 9 bases from J, leaving 15 bases between. CDR3 size: 14 residues. The CDR3: CASSPVGGGSPLHF. CDR3 nucleotide sequence: TGTGCCAGCAGCCCGGTGGGGGGGGGTTCACCCCTCCACTTT.

V is TRBV7-3 and J is TRBJ2-2, with D perhaps matching TRBD2 (5 bases). Germline CDR1 reads SGHTA; CDR2 reads FQGTGA. The CDR3 spans 14 residues. V gave up 0 bases and J gave up 7 bases, with 9 bases separating them. CDR3 coding DNA: TGTGCCAGCAGCTTAACTGGGAGTAGCGGGGAGCTGTTTTTT. This codes for CASSLTGSSGELFF.